The rows below give T cell receptor beta chains drawn from one sample of a study of blood T cell repertoires in COVID-19. Generated by immunoSEQ multiplex PCR, the TCRdb table keeps only in-frame clones and is missing some. The table includes 200,000 to 250,000 clones, 82% detected once. The specimen sequenced was peripheral blood. These receptors were obtained from a woman over 75 with COVID-19, enrolled during active disease. CDR3s include the opening cysteine and the closing phenylalanine or tryptophan. A D gene is named only where the DNA matches it firmly. Clone size is shown for a subset of rows, as once, few, many or a class of expanded clone.

v_call	clone_size	d_call	j_call	cdr3_aa	cdr3_nt
TRBV7-3	.	.	TRBJ2-2	CASSLDSVTGELFF	TGTGCCAGCAGCTTAGACTCGGTCACCGGGGAGCTGTTTTTT
TRBV27	once	.	TRBJ2-7	CASSDQGDGDEQYF	TGTGCCAGCAGCGACCAAGGGGATGGAGACGAGCAGTACTTC
TRBV2	.	.	TRBJ1-5	CASRVSGNQPQHF	TGTGCCAGCAGAGTTTCGGGAAATCAGCCCCAGCATTTT
TRBV4-1	.	TRBD2	TRBJ2-7	CASSQELAGGGYEQYF	TGCGCCAGCAGCCAAGAATTAGCGGGAGGCGGGTACGAGCAGTACTTC
TRBV10-3	.	TRBD2	TRBJ2-5	CASRTSGLQETQYF	TGTGCCTCCCGGACTAGCGGGCTACAAGAGACCCAGTACTTC
TRBV2	.	.	TRBJ1-2	CASTKGEGRNYGYTF	TGTGCCAGCACAAAGGGGGAAGGAAGGAACTATGGCTACACCTTC
TRBV18	.	.	TRBJ1-2	CASSLKQNYGYTF	TGTGCCAGCTCACTTAAGCAAAACTATGGCTACACCTTC
TRBV27	.	.	TRBJ1-2	CASSSGKANYGYTF	TGTGCCAGCAGTTCAGGGAAGGCTAACTATGGCTACACCTTC
TRBV5-1	.	.	TRBJ2-1	CASSPTGLYHNEQFF	TGCGCCAGCAGCCCAACGGGACTTTACCACAATGAGCAGTTCTTC
TRBV7-2	.	TRBD2	TRBJ2-5	CASSTRGGQETQYF	TGTGCCAGCAGCACGCGGGGGGGCCAAGAGACCCAGTACTTC
TRBV19	.	.	TRBJ1-1	CASSLDPGHVNTEAFF	TGTGCCAGTAGTCTCGACCCGGGACATGTGAACACTGAAGCTTTCTTT
TRBV30	.	.	TRBJ1-1	CAWSVRKGIRTEAFF	TGTGCCTGGAGTGTACGGAAGGGGATCCGCACTGAAGCTTTCTTT
TRBV12-3/TRBV12-4	few	.	TRBJ2-7	CASSTTVTYEQYF	TGTGCCAGCAGTACTACGGTTACCTACGAGCAGTACTTC
TRBV13	.	TRBD2	TRBJ2-5	CASSALAGGQETQYF	TGTGCCAGCAGCGCTCTAGCGGGAGGTCAAGAGACCCAGTACTTC
TRBV15	.	TRBD1	TRBJ2-1	CATSRVSPGTGDEQFF	TGTGCCACCAGCAGAGTGTCCCCCGGGACAGGGGATGAGCAGTTCTTC